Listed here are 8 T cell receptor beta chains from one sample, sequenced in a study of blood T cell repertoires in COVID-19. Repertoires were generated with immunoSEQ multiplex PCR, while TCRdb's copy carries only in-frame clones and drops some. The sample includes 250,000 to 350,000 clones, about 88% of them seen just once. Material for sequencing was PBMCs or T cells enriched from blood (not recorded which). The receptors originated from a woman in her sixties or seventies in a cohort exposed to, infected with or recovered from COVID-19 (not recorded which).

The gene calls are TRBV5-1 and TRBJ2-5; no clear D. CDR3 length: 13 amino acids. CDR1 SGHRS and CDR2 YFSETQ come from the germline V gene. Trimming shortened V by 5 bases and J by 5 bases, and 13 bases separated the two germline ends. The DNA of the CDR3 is TGCGCCAGCAGACCCGCGGCCCTGGAGACCCAGTACTTC. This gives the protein CASRPAALETQYF.

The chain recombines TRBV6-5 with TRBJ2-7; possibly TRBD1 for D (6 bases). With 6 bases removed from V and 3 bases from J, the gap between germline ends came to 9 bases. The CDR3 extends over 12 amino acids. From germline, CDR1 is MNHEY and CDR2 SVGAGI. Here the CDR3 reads CASRQTGYEQYF. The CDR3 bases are TGTGCCAGCAGACAGACAGGCTACGAGCAGTACTTC.

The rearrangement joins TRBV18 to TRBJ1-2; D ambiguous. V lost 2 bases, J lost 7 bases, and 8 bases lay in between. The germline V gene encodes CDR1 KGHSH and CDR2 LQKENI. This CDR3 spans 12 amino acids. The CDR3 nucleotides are TGTGCCAGCTCACCAAGTAACGGTGGCTACACCTTC. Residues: CASSPSNGGYTF.

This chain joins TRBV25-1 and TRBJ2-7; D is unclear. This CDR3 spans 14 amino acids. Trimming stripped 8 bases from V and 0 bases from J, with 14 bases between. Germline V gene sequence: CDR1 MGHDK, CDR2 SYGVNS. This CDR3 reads CASLIFLSSYEQYF. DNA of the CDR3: TGTGCCAGCCTTATCTTCCTGAGCTCCTACGAGCAGTACTTC.

For the CDR3, the DNA is TGTGCCAGCAGTTCAAGCGGAAGGGGAGGTGAGCAGTTCTTC. As protein: CASSSSGRGGEQFF. The chain is built from TRBV28 and TRBJ2-1; D possibly corresponds to TRBD2 (6 bases). Per germline, CDR1 MDHEN and CDR2 SYDVKM. There are 14 residues in the CDR3. Trimming removed 4 bases from V and 9 bases from J, with 16 bases in between.

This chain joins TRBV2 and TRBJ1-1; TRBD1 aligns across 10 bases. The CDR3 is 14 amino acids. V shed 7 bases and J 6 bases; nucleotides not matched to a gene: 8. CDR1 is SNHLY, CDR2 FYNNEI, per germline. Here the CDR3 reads CASTTGTGVAEAFF. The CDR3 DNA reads TGTGCCAGCACAACTGGGACAGGGGTTGCTGAAGCTTTCTTT.

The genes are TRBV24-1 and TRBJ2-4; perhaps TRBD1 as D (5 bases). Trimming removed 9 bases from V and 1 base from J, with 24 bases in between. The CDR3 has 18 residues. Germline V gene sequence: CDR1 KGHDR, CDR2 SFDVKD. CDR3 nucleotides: TGTGCCACCTCTCAAACAACAGACAGTAAAGGGGCCAAAAACATTCAGTACTTC. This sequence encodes CATSQTTDSKGAKNIQYF.

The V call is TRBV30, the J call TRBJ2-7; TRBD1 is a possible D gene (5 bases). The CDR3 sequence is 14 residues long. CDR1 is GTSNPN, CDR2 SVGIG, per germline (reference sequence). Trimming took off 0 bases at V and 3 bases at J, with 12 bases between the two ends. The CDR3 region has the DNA TGTGCCTGGAGTGTACTTACAGGCAGCTACGAGCAGTACTTC. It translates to CAWSVLTGSYEQYF.